The clone carrying this T cell receptor (beta chain) was counted a single time. Its antigen remains unknown. This record belongs to a study of shared clonotypes between healthy human individuals. Sequencing was performed with immunoSEQ multiplex PCR; in TCRdb, only in-frame clones are kept and a portion is missing. The profile shows about a million clones, 70% to 80% of them singletons. Study-wide results and limits: Naive CD4 clonotypes overlapped across a handful of donors at around 5%.

What was sequenced was memory CD4+ T cells from PBMCs. The subset here: CD45RA-negative fraction. This TCR derives from a man aged 18 to 30 in good health. Some clones in this sample may be carry-over from other donors' samples.

The DNA of the CDR3 is TGTGCCAGCAGTTCCCTAGTGGGCTACGAGCAGTACTTC. Encoded protein: CASSSLVGYEQYF. V is TRBV27 and J is TRBJ2-7; no firm D call. Germline V CDR1 and CDR2: MNHEY, SMNVEV (reference sequence). The CDR3 extends over 13 amino acids. V dropped 4 bases and J dropped 3 bases, with 10 bases sitting between them.